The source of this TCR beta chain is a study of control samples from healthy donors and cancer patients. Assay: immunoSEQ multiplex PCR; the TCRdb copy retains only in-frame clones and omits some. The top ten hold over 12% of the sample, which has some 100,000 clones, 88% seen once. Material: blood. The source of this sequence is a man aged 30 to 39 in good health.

CDR3 coding DNA: TGTGCCAGCAGCGTCTCAGCGGCCGGTCAGGAGACCCAGTACTTC. It translates to CASSVSAAGQETQYF. This rearrangement joins TRBV9 to TRBJ2-5; D may be TRBD2 (5 bases). V was trimmed by 2 bases and J by 5 bases, leaving 16 bases between them. CDR3 length equals 15 residues. Germline loops: CDR1 SGDLS, CDR2 YYNGEE.